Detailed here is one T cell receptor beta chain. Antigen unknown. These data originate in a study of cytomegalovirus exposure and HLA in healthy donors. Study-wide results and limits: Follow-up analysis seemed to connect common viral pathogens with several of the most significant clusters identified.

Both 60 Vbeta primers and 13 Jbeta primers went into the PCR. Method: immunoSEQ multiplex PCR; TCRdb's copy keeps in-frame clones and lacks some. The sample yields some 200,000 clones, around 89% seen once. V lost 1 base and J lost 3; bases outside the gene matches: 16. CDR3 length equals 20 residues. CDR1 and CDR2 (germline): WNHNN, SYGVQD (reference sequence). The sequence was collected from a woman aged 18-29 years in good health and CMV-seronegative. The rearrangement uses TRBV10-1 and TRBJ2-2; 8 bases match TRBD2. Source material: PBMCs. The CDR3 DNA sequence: TGCGCCAGCAGTGAGTTAGCTGGGAAAGCGGGAGCCGGGGACACCGGGGAGCTGTTTTTT. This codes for CASSELAGKAGAGDTGELFF.